This TCR beta chain comes out of a study of T-cell memory formation after mild COVID-19. Study-level findings and limits: The second-wave clones peaking on day 37 were not confirmed as SARS-CoV-2-specific. Pre-infection memory showed some responding clones, and this suggested that cross-reactive memory joined.

Trimming removed 3 bases at V and 4 bases at J, with 9 bases between. The CDR3 has 13 residues. TCRalpha and TCRbeta libraries used 5'RACE with constant-segment primers and UMIs. In TCRdb, the 5' RACE reads were re-called with MiXCR into one record per CDR3 protein. Among about 140,000 distinct CDR3 sequences, less than 25% were seen once, and the ten largest hold approximately 25%. A word on this clonotype: Its antigen is unknown.

The receptor was derived from an adult woman who had mild COVID-19 (a few samples of this study predate the infection). Cell type and time point are not known. Sequenced sample: PBMCs or a T cell subset sorted from them (not recorded which). V gene TRBV12-3 or TRBV12-4 combines with J gene TRBJ1-1; D remains unclear. This CDR3 is CASSLNGGTEAFF. CDR3 nucleotides: TGTGCCAGCAGTTTGAATGGAGGCACTGAAGCTTTCTTT.